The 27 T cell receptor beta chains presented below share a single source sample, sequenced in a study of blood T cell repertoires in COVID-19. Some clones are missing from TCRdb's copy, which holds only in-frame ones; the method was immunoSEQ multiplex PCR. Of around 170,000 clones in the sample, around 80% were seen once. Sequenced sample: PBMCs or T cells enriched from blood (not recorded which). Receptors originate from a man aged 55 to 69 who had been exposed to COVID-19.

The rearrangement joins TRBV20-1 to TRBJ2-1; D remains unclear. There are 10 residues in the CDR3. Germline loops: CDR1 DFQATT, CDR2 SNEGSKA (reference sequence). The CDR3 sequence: CRDLSYEQFF. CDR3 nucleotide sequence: TGCAGAGACCTTAGCTATGAGCAGTTCTTC.

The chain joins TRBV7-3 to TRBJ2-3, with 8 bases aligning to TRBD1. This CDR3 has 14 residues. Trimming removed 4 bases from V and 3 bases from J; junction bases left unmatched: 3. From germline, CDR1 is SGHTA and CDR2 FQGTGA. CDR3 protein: CASSSRTGTDTQYF. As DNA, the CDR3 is TGTGCCAGCAGCTCTAGGACAGGGACAGATACGCAGTATTTT.

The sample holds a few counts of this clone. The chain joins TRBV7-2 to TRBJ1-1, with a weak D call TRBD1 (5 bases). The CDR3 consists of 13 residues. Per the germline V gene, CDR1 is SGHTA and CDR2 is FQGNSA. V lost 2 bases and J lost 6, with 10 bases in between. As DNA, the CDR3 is TGTGCCAGCAGCTTAAGGCAGGGCGCTGAAGCTTTCTTT. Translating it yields CASSLRQGAEAFF.

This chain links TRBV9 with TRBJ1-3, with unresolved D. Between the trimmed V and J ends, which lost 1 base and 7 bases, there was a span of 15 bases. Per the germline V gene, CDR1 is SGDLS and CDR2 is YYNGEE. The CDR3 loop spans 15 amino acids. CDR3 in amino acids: CASSVSLGRTNTIYF. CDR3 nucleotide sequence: TGTGCCAGCAGCGTATCCCTGGGGAGGACGAACACCATATATTTT.

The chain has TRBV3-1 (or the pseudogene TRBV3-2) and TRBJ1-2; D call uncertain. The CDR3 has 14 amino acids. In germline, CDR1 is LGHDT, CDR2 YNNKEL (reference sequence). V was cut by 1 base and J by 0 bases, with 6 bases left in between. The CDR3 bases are TGTGCCAGCAGCCAAGGTTCATCTAACTATGGCTACACCTTC. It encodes CASSQGSSNYGYTF.

CDR3 sequence (DNA): TGTGCCAGCAGCTTGGTTGGAGCGGATAATTCACCCCTCCACTTT. It codes for CASSLVGADNSPLHF. V and J are TRBV5-6 and TRBJ1-6, with no clear D. The CDR3 covers 15 residues. CDR1 and CDR2 (germline): SGHDT, YYEEEE. Trimming removed 0 bases from V and 5 bases from J, with 9 bases in between.

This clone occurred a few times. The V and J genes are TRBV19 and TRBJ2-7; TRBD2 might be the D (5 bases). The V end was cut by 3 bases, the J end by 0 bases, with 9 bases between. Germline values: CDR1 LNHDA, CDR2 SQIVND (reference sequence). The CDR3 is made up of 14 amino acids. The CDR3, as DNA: TGTGCCAGTAGTATTGAGGGAACCTCCTACGAGCAGTACTTC. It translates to CASSIEGTSYEQYF.

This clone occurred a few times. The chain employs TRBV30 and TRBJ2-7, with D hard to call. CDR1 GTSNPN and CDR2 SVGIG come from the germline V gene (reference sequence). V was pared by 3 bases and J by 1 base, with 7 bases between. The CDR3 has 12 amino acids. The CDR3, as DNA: TGTGCCTGGAGACTAATGTCCTACGAGCAGTACTTC. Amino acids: CAWRLMSYEQYF.

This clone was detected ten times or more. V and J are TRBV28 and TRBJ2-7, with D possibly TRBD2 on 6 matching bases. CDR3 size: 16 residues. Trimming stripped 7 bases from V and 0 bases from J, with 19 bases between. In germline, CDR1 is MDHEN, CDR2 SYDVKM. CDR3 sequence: CASTRSGTYSSYEQYF. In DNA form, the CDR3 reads TGTGCCAGCACTCGATCCGGGACTTACAGCTCCTACGAGCAGTACTTC.

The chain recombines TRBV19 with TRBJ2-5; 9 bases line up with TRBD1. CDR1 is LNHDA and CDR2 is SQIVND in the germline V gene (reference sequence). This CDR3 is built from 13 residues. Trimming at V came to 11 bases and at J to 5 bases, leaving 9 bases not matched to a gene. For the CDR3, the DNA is TGTGCCGTAAACCCTGGGACAGGGGAGACCCAGTACTTC. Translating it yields CAVNPGTGETQYF. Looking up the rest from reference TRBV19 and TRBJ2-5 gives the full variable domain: DGGITQSPKYLFRKEGQNVTLSCEQNLNHDAMYWYRQDPGQGLRLIYYSQIVNDFQKGDIAEGYSVSREKKESFPLTVTSAQKNPTAFYLCAVNPGTGETQYFGPGTRLLVL.

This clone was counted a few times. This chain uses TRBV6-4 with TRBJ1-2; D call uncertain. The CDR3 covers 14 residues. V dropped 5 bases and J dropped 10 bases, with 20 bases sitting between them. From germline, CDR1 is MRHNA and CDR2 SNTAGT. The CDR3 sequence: CASSPQPVLGLYTF. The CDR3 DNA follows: TGTGCCAGCAGTCCCCAGCCAGTCCTAGGCCTCTACACCTTC.

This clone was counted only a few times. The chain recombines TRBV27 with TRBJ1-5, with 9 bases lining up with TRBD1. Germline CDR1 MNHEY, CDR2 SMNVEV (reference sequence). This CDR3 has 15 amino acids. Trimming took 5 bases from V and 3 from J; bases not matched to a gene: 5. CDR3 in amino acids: CASSGDRAINQPQHF. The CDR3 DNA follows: TGTGCCAGCAGTGGGGACAGGGCGATCAATCAGCCCCAGCATTTT.

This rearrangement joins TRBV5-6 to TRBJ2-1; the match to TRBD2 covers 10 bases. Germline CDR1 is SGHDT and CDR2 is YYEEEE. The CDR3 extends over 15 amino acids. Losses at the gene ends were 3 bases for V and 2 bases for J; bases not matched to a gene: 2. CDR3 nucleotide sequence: TGTGCCAGCAGCTCCCTAGCGGGAGCCTACAATGAGCAGTTCTTC. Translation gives CASSSLAGAYNEQFF.

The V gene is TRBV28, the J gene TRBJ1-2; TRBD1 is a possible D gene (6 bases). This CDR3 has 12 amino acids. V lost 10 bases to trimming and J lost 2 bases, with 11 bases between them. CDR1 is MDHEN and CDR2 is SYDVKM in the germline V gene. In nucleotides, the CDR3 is TGTGCCACCAGGGGCGGGAACTATGGCTACACCTTC. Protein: CATRGGNYGYTF.

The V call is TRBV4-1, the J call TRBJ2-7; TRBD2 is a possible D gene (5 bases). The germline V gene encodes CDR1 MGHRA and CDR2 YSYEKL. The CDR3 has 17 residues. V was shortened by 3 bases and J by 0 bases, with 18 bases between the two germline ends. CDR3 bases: TGCGCCAGCAGCCAGGACCCCTTGCGGGTCAGCTCCTACGAGCAGTACTTC. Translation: CASSQDPLRVSSYEQYF.

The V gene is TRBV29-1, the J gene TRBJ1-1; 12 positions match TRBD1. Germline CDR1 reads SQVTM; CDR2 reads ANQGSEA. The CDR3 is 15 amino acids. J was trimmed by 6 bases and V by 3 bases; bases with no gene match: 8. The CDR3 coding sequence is TGCAGCGTTGATGGGGACAGGGGGCGTCGGGCTGAAGCTTTCTTT. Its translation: CSVDGDRGRRAEAFF.

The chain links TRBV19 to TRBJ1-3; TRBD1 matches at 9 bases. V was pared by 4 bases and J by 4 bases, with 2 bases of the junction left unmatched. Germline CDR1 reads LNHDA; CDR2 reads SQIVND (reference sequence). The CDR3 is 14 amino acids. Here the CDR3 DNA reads TGTGCCAGTAGTAACAGGGGGCGGGGAAACACCATATATTTT. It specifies CASSNRGRGNTIYF.

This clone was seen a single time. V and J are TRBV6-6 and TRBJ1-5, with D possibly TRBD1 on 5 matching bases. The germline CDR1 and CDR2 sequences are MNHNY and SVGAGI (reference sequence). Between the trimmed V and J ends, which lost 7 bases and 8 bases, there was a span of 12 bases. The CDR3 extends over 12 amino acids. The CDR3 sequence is CASMGGIEPQHF. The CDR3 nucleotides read TGTGCCAGCATGGGGGGAATTGAGCCCCAGCATTTT.

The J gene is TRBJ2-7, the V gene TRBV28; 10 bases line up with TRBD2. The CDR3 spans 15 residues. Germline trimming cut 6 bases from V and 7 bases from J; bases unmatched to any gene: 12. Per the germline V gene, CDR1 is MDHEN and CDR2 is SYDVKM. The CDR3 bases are TGTGCCAGCAGAGAGGGACTAGCGACCTTAGGGGAGCAGTACTTC. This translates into CASREGLATLGEQYF.

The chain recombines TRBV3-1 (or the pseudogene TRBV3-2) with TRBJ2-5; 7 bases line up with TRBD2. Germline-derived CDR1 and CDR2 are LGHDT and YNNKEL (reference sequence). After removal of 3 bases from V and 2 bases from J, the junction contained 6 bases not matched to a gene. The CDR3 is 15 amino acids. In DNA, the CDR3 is TGTGCCAGCAGCCAGGGCCGGGGGGTGCAAGAGACCCAGTACTTC. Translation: CASSQGRGVQETQYF.

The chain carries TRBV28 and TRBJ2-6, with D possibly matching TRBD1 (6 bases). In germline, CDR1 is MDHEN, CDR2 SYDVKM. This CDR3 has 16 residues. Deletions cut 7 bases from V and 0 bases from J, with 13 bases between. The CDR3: CASTLTGLSGANVLTF. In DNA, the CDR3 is TGTGCCAGCACCTTAACAGGGCTCTCTGGGGCCAACGTCCTGACTTTC.

CDR3 sequence reads: CATSRVTGANTGELFF. For the CDR3, the DNA is TGTGCCACCAGCAGAGTGACAGGCGCGAACACCGGGGAGCTGTTTTTT. This chain uses TRBV15 with TRBJ2-2; TRBD1 might be the D (6 bases). This CDR3 spans 16 amino acids. The germline V gene has CDR1 LNHNV and CDR2 YYDKDF (reference sequence). The V end lost 1 base, the J end lost 0 bases, and 9 bases lay between the germline ends. Variable domain in full (rest from reference TRBV15 and TRBJ2-2): DAMVIQNPRYQVTQFGKPVTLSCSQTLNHNVMYWYQQKSSQAPKLLFHYYDKDFNNEADTPDNFQSRRPNTSFCFLDIRSPGLGDTAMYLCATSRVTGANTGELFFGEGSRLTVL.

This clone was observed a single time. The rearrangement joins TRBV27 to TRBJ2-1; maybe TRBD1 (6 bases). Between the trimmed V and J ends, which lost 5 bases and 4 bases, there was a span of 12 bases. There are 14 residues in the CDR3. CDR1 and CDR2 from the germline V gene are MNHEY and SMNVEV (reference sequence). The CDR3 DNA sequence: TGTGCCAGCAGTGTCAGAGGACAGTACAATGAGCAGTTCTTC. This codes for CASSVRGQYNEQFF.

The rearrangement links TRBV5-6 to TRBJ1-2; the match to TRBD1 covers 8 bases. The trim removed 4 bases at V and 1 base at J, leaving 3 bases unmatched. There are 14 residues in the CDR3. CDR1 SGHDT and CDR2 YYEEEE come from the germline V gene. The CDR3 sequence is CASSPGQGNYGYTF. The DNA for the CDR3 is TGTGCCAGCAGCCCCGGACAGGGTAACTATGGCTACACCTTC.

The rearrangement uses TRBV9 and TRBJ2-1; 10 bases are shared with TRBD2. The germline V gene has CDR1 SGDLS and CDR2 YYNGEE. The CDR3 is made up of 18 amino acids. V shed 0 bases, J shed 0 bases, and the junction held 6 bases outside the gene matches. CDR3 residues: CASSVEVAGGLSYNEQFF. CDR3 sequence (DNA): TGTGCCAGCAGCGTAGAGGTAGCGGGAGGCCTCTCCTACAATGAGCAGTTCTTC.

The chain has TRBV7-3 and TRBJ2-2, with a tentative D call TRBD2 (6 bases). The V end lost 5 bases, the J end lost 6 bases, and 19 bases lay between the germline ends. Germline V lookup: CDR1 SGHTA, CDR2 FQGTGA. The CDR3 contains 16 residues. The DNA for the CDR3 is TGTGCCAGCAGCACCGCCGGGGGTGGCCGGGCCGGGGAGCTGTTTTTT. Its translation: CASSTAGGGRAGELFF. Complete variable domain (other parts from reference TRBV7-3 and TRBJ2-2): GAGVSQTPSNKVTEKGKYVELRCDPISGHTALYWYRQSLGQGPEFLIYFQGTGAADDSGLPNDRFFAVRPEGSVSTLKIQRTERGDSAVYLCASSTAGGGRAGELFFGEGSRLTVL.

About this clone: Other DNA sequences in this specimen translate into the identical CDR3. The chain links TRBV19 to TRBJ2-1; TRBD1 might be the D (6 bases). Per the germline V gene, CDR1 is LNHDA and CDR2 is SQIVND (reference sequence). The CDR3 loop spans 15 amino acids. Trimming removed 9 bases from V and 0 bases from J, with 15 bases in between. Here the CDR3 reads CASRADRSSYNEQFF. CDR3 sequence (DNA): TGTGCCAGCCGGGCGGACAGAAGCTCCTACAATGAGCAGTTCTTC. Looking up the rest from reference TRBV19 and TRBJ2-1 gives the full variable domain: DGGITQSPKYLFRKEGQNVTLSCEQNLNHDAMYWYRQDPGQGLRLIYYSQIVNDFQKGDIAEGYSVSREKKESFPLTVTSAQKNPTAFYLCASRADRSSYNEQFFGPGTRLTVL.